This T cell receptor (beta chain) was captured in a study of blood T cell repertoires in COVID-19. Study context: Samples of COVID-19 (acute and convalescent) were obtained from the United States, Italy and Spain. T cells, B-cell-depleted T cells, or PBMCs supplied cDNA or gDNA.

A Seattle source enrolled patients during active infection and followed them longitudinally. Per the original data handling: Nucleated cell counts were estimated from reference gene primer amplification. Sequencing was performed with immunoSEQ multiplex PCR; in TCRdb, only in-frame clones are kept and a portion is missing. Clone size and V and J calls were adopted from that table, with D and trimming inferred from the DNA. The sample consists of roughly 290,000 clones, about 85% of them appearing once. V lost 1 base to trimming and J lost 5 bases, with 17 bases between them. In germline, CDR1 is SQVTM, CDR2 ANQGSEA. The CDR3 sequence is 15 residues long.

The sample comprised peripheral blood. The V and J genes are TRBV29-1 and TRBJ1-2, with TRBD1 as a possible D gene (5 bases). This clonotype was sampled from a human donor with COVID-19, enrolled during active disease. The donor label of this sample is uncertain. CDR3 protein: CSVEGEWGLQYGYTF. The CDR3, as DNA: TGCAGCGTTGAAGGTGAATGGGGACTCCAATATGGCTACACCTTC.